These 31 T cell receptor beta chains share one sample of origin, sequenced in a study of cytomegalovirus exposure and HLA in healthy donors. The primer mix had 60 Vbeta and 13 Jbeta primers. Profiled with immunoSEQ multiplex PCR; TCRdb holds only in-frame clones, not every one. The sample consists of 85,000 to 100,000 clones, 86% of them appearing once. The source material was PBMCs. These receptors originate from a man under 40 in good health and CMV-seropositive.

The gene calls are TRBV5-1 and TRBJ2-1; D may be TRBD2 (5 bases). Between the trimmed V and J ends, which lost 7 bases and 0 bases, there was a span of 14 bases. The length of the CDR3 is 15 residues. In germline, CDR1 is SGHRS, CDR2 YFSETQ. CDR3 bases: TGCGCCAGCTTACTAGGCCGTGGCTCCTACAATGAGCAGTTCTTC. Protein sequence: CASLLGRGSYNEQFF.

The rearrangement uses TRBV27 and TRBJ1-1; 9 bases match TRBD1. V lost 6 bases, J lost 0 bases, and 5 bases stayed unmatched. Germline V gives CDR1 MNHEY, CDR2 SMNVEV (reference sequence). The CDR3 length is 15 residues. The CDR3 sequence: CASRRQGVVNTEAFF. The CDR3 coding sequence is TGTGCCAGCAGACGACAGGGGGTCGTGAACACTGAAGCTTTCTTT.

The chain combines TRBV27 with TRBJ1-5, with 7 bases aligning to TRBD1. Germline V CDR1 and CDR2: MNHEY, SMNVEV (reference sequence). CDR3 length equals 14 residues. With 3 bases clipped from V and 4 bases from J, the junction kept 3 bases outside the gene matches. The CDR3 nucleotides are TGTGCCAGCAGTTTCGACAGGGAAAATCAGCCCCAGCATTTT. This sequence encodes CASSFDRENQPQHF.

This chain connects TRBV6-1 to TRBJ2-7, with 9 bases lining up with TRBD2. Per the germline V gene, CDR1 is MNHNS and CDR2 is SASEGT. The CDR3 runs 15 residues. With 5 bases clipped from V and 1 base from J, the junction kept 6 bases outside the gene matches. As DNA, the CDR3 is TGTGCCAGCAGTCCGGGAGCGGGAGGATCCTACGAGCAGTACTTC. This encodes CASSPGAGGSYEQYF.

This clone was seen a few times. The CDR3 DNA is TGTGCCAGCAGTTTCCTCGCCGGAGCTTACAATGAGCAGTTCTTC. This codes for CASSFLAGAYNEQFF. This chain links TRBV28 with TRBJ2-1, with D unresolved. Germline-derived CDR1 and CDR2 are MDHEN and SYDVKM. The germline V and J ends were trimmed by 3 bases and 4 bases, with 13 bases remaining between them. The CDR3 is made up of 15 amino acids.

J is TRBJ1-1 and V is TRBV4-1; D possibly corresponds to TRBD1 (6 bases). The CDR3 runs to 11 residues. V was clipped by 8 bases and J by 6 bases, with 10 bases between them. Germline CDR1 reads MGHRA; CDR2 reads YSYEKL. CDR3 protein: CASSRGAEAFF. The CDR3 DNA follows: TGCGCCAGCTCCAGGGGTGCTGAAGCTTTCTTT.

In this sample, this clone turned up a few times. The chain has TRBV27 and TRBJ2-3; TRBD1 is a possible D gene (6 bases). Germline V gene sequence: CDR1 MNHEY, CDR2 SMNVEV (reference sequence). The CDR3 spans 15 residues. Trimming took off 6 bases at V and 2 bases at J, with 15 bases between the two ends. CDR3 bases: TGTGCCAGCAGCTCCCGCAGACAGGCCACAGATACGCAGTATTTT. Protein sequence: CASSSRRQATDTQYF.

The CDR3 here is CASSYGQGSTGELFF. The DNA for the CDR3 is TGTGCCAGCAGCTATGGACAGGGGTCCACCGGGGAGCTGTTTTTT. This chain connects TRBV5-4 to TRBJ2-2; 9 bases are a match to TRBD1. The trim removed 3 bases at V and 4 bases at J, leaving 4 bases unmatched. The length of the CDR3 is 15 residues. CDR1 is SGHNT, CDR2 YYREEE, per germline (reference sequence).

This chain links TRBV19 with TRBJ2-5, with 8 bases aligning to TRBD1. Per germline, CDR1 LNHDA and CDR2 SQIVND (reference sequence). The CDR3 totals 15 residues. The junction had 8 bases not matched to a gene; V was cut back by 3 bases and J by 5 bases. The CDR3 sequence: CASSITAGGMETQYF. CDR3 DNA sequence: TGTGCCAGTAGTATTACGGCAGGGGGCATGGAGACCCAGTACTTC.

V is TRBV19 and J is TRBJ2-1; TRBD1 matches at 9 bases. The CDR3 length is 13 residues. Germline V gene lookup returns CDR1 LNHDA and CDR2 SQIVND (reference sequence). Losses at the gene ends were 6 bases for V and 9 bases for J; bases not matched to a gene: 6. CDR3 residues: CASSQDRGSEQFF. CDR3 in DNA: TGTGCCAGTAGCCAGGACAGGGGAAGTGAGCAGTTCTTC. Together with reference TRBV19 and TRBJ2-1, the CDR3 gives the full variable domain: DGGITQSPKYLFRKEGQNVTLSCEQNLNHDAMYWYRQDPGQGLRLIYYSQIVNDFQKGDIAEGYSVSREKKESFPLTVTSAQKNPTAFYLCASSQDRGSEQFFGPGTRLTVL.

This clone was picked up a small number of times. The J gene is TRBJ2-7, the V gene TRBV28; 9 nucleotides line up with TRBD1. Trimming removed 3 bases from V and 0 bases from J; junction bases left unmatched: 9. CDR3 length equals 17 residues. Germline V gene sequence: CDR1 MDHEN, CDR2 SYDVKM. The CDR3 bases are TGTGCCAGCAGTTTGGCACAGGGGGCCCAGAGCTCCTACGAGCAGTACTTC. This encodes CASSLAQGAQSSYEQYF.

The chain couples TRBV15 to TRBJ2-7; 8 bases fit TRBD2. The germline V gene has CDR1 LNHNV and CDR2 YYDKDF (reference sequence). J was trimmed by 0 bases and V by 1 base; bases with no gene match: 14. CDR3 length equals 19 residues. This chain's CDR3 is CATSRVLFGGRSSSYEQYF. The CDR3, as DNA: TGTGCCACCAGCAGAGTTCTCTTTGGCGGGAGGTCGAGCTCCTACGAGCAGTACTTC.

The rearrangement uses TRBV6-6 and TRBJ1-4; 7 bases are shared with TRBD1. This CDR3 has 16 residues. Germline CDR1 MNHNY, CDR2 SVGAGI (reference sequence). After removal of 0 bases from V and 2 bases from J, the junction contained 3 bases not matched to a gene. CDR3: CASSYSSGQTNEKLFF. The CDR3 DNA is TGTGCCAGCAGTTACTCGTCGGGACAGACTAATGAAAAACTGTTTTTT.

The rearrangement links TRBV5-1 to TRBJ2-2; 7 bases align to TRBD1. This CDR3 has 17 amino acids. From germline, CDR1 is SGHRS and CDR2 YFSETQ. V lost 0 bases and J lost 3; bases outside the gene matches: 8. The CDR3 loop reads CASSLAHRGLDTGELFF. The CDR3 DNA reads TGCGCCAGCAGCTTGGCTCACAGGGGCCTAGACACCGGGGAGCTGTTTTTT.

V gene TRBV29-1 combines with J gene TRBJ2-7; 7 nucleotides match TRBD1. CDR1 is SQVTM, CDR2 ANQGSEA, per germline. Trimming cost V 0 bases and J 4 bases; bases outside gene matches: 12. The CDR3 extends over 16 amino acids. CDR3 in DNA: TGCAGCGTTGAAGATCACGCGGCCAGGGGGAATTACGAGCAGTACTTC. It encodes CSVEDHAARGNYEQYF.

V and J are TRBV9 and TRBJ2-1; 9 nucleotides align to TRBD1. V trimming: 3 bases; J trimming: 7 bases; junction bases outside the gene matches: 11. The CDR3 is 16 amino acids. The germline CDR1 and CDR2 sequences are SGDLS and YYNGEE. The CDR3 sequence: CASSEQQGANWNEQFF. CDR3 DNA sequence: TGTGCCAGCAGCGAACAACAGGGGGCGAATTGGAATGAGCAGTTCTTC.

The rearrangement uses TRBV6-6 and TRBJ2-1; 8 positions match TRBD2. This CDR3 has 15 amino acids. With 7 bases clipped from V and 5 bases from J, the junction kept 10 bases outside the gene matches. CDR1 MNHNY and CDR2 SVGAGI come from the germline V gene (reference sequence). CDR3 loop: CASKGVTAGDNEQFF. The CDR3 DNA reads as TGTGCCAGCAAGGGTGTGACAGCGGGAGACAATGAGCAGTTCTTC.

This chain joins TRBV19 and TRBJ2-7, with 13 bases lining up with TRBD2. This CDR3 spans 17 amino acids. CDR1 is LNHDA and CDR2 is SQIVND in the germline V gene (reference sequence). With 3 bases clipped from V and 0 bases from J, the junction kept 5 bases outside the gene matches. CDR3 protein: CASSISGLAGRSYEQYF. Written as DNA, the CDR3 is TGTGCCAGTAGTATCTCGGGACTAGCGGGACGCTCCTACGAGCAGTACTTC.

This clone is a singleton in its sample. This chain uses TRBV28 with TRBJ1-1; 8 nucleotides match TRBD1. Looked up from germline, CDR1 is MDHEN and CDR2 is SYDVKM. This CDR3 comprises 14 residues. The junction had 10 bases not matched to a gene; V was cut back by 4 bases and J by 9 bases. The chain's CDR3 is CASSSGVSGGQAFF. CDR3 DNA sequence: TGTGCCAGCAGTTCGGGCGTGTCAGGGGGCCAAGCTTTCTTT. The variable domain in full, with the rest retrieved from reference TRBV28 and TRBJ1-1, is DVKVTQSSRYLVKRTGEKVFLECVQDMDHENMFWYRQDPGLGLRLIYFSYDVKMKEKGDIPEGYSVSREKKERFSLILESASTNQTSMYLCASSSGVSGGQAFFGQGTRLTVV.

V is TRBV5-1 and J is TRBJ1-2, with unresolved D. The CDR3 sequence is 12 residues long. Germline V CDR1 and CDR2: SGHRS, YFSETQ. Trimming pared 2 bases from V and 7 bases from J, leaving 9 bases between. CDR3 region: CASSFPGSGYTF. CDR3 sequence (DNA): TGCGCCAGCAGCTTTCCGGGTTCTGGCTACACCTTC.

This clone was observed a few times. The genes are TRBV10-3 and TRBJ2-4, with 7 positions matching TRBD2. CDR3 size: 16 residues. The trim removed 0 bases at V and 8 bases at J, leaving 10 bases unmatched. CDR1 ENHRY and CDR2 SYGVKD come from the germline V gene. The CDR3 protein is CAISESPTRREDIQYF. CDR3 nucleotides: TGTGCCATCAGTGAGTCTCCGACTAGACGGGAGGACATTCAGTACTTC.

This CDR3 reads CASRERGFQETQYF. The CDR3 DNA reads as TGTGCCAGCAGGGAACGGGGGTTCCAAGAGACCCAGTACTTC. This chain links TRBV6-6 with TRBJ2-5; possibly TRBD2 for D (6 bases). The germline gives CDR1 MNHNY, CDR2 SVGAGI (reference sequence). The V and J ends lost 6 bases and 1 base respectively, with 12 bases between them. The CDR3 covers 14 residues.

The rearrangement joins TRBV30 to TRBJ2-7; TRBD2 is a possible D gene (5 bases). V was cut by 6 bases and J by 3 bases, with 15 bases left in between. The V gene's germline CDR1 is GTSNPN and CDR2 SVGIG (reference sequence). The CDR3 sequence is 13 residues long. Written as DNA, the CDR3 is TGTGCCTGTAGCCGGACTGCCAACTACGAGCAGTACTTC. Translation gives CACSRTANYEQYF.

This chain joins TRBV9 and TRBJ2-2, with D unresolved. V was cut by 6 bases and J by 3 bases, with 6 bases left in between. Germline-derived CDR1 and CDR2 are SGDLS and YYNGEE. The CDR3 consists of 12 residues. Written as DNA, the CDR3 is TGTGCCAGCACCGGAGACACCGGGGAGCTGTTTTTT. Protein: CASTGDTGELFF.

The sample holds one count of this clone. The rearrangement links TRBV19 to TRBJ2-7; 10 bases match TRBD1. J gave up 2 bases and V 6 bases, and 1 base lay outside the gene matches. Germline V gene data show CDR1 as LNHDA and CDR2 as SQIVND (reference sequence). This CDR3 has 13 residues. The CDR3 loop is CASRDRGTYEQYF. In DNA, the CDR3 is TGTGCCAGTAGGGACAGGGGGACCTACGAGCAGTACTTC. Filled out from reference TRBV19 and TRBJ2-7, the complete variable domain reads DGGITQSPKYLFRKEGQNVTLSCEQNLNHDAMYWYRQDPGQGLRLIYYSQIVNDFQKGDIAEGYSVSREKKESFPLTVTSAQKNPTAFYLCASRDRGTYEQYFGPGTRLTVT.

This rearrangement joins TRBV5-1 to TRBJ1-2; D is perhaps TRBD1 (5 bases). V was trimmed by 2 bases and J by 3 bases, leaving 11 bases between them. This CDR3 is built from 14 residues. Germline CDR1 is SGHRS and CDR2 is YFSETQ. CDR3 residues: CASSFLGQDYGYTF. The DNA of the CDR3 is TGCGCCAGCAGCTTCTTAGGACAAGACTATGGCTACACCTTC.

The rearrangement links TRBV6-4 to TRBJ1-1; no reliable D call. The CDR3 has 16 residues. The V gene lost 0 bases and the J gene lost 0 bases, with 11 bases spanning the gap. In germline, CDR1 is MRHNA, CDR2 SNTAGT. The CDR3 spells CASSDSPDLLNTEAFF. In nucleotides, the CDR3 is TGTGCCAGCAGTGACTCACCGGACTTGCTGAACACTGAAGCTTTCTTT.

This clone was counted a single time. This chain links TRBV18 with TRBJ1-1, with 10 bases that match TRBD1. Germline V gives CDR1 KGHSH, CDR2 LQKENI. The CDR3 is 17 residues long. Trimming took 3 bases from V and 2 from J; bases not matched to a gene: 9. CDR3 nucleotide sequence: TGTGCCAGCTCACCCCTCGGACAGGGGGAGGGTAACACTGAAGCTTTCTTT. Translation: CASSPLGQGEGNTEAFF. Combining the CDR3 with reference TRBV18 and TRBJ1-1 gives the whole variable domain NAGVMQNPRHLVRRRGQEARLRCSPMKGHSHVYWYRQLPEEGLKFMVYLQKENIIDESGMPKERFSAEFPKEGPSILRIQQVVRGDSAAYFCASSPLGQGEGNTEAFFGQGTRLTVV.

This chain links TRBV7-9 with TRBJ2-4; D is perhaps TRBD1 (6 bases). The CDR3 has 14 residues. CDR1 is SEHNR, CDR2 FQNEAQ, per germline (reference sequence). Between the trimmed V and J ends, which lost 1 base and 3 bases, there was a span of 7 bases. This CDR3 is CASSLGRGKNIQYF. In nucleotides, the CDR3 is TGTGCCAGCAGCTTAGGCAGGGGCAAAAACATTCAGTACTTC.

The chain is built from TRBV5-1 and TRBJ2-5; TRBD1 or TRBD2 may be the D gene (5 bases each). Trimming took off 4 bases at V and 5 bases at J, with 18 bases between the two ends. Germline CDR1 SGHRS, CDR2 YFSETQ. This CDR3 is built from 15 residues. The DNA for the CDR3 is TGCGCCAGCAGCATGGGACCCCAGGGTGGGGAGACCCAGTACTTC. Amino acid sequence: CASSMGPQGGETQYF.

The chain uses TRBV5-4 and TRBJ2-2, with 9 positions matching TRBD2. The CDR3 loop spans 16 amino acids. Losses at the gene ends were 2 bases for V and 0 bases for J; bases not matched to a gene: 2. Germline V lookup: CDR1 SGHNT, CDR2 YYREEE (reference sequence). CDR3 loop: CASSFGGRANTGELFF. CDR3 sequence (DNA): TGTGCCAGCAGCTTCGGCGGGAGGGCGAACACCGGGGAGCTGTTTTTT.